The TCR beta chain under discussion was sequenced for a study of CD4+ T cells in melanoma. Broader study findings: A reported correlation linked neoantigen-specific CD4+ T cells to CD8+, macrophage and B cell function. Neoantigen-specific CD4+ T cells in melanoma reportedly had diverse differentiation states.

Germline-derived CDR1 and CDR2 are SQVTM and ANQGSEA. The CDR3 length is 11 residues. The V and J ends lost 1 base and 10 bases respectively, with 8 bases between them. The assay was immunoSEQ multiplex PCR, and TCRdb's table has in-frame clones only and misses some. The table records 110,000 to 150,000 clones, 80% to 95% of them present only once. Notes on this clone: Its target is unknown.

The rearrangement uses TRBV29-1 and TRBJ2-1; no clear D. The TCR comes from a human donor with melanoma. The CDR3 sequence: CSVEGGWEQFF. The CDR3, as DNA: TGCAGCGTTGAAGGTGGGTGGGAGCAGTTCTTC.